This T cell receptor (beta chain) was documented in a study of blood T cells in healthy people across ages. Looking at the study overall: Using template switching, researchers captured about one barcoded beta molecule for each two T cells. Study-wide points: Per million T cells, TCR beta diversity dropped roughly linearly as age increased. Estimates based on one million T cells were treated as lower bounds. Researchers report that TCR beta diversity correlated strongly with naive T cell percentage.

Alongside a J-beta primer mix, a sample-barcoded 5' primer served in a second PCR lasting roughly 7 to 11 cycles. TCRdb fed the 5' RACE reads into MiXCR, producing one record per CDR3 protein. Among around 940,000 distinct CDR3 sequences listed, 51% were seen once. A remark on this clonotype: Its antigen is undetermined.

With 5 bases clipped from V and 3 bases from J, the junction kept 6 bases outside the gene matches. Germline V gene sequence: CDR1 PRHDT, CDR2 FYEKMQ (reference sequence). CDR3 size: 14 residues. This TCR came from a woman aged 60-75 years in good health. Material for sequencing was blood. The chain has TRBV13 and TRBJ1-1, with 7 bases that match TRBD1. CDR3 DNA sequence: TGTGCCAGCAGCGGCCAGGGGGTTGACACTGAAGCTTTCTTT. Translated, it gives CASSGQGVDTEAFF.